Presented here are 16 T cell receptor beta chains from one specimen sequenced in a study of T cells after yellow fever vaccination. TCRdb independently ran MiXCR on the 5' RACE reads; one entry per CDR3 protein. The data contain around 320,000 distinct CDR3 sequences, around 4.3% of them singletons. Sequenced material: PBMCs, taken 15 days after the yellow fever booster vaccination. These receptors originate from a man between 18 and 35 years old who received the YFV17D yellow fever vaccine.

At least ten counts were recorded for this clonotype. The chain combines TRBV20-1 with TRBJ2-5; TRBD2 aligns across 9 bases. The germline V gene encodes CDR1 DFQATT and CDR2 SNEGSKA (reference sequence). The CDR3 covers 14 residues. V lost 1 base, J lost 5 bases, and 5 bases stayed unmatched. This CDR3 reads CSARAGGGAETQYF. CDR3 DNA: TGCAGTGCTAGAGCTGGCGGGGGGGCGGAGACCCAGTACTTC.

A remark on this clonotype: One base away lies a much larger clone, so this may be a sequencing read error. This CDR3 is missing its conserved last phenylalanine or tryptophan, likely due to a read error. The chain joins TRBV7-3 to TRBJ2-5; the D is unclear. Trimming took off 4 bases at V and 9 bases at J, with 9 bases between the two ends. Germline V lookup: CDR1 SGHTA, CDR2 FQGTGA. The CDR3 extends over 11 amino acids. The CDR3 spells CASSSLGPQYL. DNA for the CDR3: TGTGCCAGCAGCTCCCTAGGGCCCCAGTACTTA.

This clonotype was seen repeatedly, ten times or more. The chain combines TRBV11-2 with TRBJ2-7; perhaps TRBD2 as D (5 bases). V lost 6 bases and J lost 2, with 11 bases in between. The CDR3 length is 13 residues. Germline loops: CDR1 SGHAT, CDR2 FQNNGV. The CDR3 is CASSLGVPYEQYF. CDR3 in DNA: TGTGCCAGCAGTCTCGGGGTACCCTACGAGCAGTACTTC.

This clonotype occurred many times. The chain joins TRBV27 to TRBJ1-5; no clear D gene. The germline V gene has CDR1 MNHEY and CDR2 SMNVEV (reference sequence). The CDR3 extends over 16 amino acids. Trimming removed 4 bases from V and 2 bases from J, with 15 bases in between. CDR3 coding DNA: TGTGCCAGCAGTTCCCTCGACCGGGGAGGCAATCAGCCCCAGCATTTT. Translated: CASSSLDRGGNQPQHF.

This clonotype has just a few counts. The J gene is TRBJ2-1, the V gene TRBV12-3 or TRBV12-4; D unclear. This CDR3 comprises 14 residues. The V gene lost 5 bases and the J gene lost 1 base, with 9 bases spanning the gap. CDR3 in amino acids: CASSPPESYNEQFF. In DNA, the CDR3 is TGTGCCAGCAGTCCGCCGGAATCCTACAATGAGCAGTTCTTC.

This clonotype was picked up many times. The chain is built from TRBV11-2 and TRBJ2-5; 12 positions match TRBD2. CDR1 and CDR2 (germline): SGHAT, FQNNGV. V lost 5 bases and J lost 5; bases outside the gene matches: 3. The CDR3 extends over 14 amino acids. The CDR3 sequence: CASSLLAGGETQYF. The CDR3 DNA reads TGTGCCAGCAGCCTACTAGCGGGGGGCGAGACCCAGTACTTC. The variable domain in full, completed from reference TRBV11-2 and TRBJ2-5, reads EAGVAQSPRYKIIEKRQSVAFWCNPISGHATLYWYQQILGQGPKLLIQFQNNGVVDDSQLPKDRFSAERLKGVDSTLKIQPAKLEDSAVYLCASSLLAGGETQYFGPGTRLLVL.

This clonotype was seen ten or more times. V is TRBV4-1 and J is TRBJ2-7, with D possibly matching TRBD2 (6 bases). CDR1 is MGHRA, CDR2 YSYEKL, per germline. V was pared by 4 bases and J by 6 bases, with 19 bases between. This CDR3 contains 15 residues. The CDR3 here is CASSLNRDSPLEQYF. DNA of the CDR3: TGCGCCAGCAGCCTTAACCGGGACTCGCCTCTCGAGCAGTACTTC.

The table lists this clonotype with many counts. The rearrangement links TRBV7-2 to TRBJ2-7; a weak D match, TRBD2 (6 bases). From germline, CDR1 is SGHTA and CDR2 FQGNSA. V dropped 3 bases and J dropped 10 bases, with 16 bases sitting between them. The CDR3 covers 13 residues. The DNA for the CDR3 is TGTGCCAGCAGCTTCCCGGGGGTAGTAGACCAGTACTTC. It encodes CASSFPGVVDQYF.

This clonotype occurred a few times. V gene TRBV6-5 combines with J gene TRBJ2-3; 7 bases align to TRBD1. Per germline, CDR1 MNHEY and CDR2 SVGAGI. There are 14 residues in the CDR3. J was trimmed by 5 bases and V by 3 bases; bases with no gene match: 5. For the CDR3, the DNA is TGTGCCAGCAGTTATAGACAGGGTGGAGATACGCAGTATTTT. Translated: CASSYRQGGDTQYF.

This clonotype was observed once. This may come from a read error, since a much larger clone is one base off. The J gene is TRBJ1-1, the V gene TRBV5-1, with D hard to call. Germline V gene data show CDR1 as SGHRS and CDR2 as YFSETQ. The V and J ends lost 0 bases and 11 bases respectively, with 14 bases between them. This CDR3 region has 13 residues. CDR3 DNA: TGCGCCAGCAGCTTGGGCCAGTATAATGACGCTTTCTTT. It codes for CASSLGQYNDAFF. Full variable domain (outside the CDR3, taken from reference TRBV5-1 and TRBJ1-1): KAGVTQTPRYLIKTRGQQVTLSCSPISGHRSVSWYQQTPGQGLQFLFEYFSETQRNKGNFPGRFSGRQFSNSRSEMNVSTLELGDSALYLCASSLGQYNDAFFGQGTRLTVV.

The V gene is TRBV10-2, the J gene TRBJ2-3; the D gene could be TRBD1 or TRBD2 (5 bases each). This CDR3 has 13 residues. Germline CDR1 WSHSY, CDR2 SAAADI. Trimming took 0 bases from V and 9 from J, leaving 10 bases between them. CDR3 region: CASSESGVGTQYF. CDR3 nucleotides: TGCGCCAGCAGTGAGTCGGGGGTGGGAACGCAGTATTTT.

This clonotype has at least ten counts. V usage is TRBV5-1 and J usage is TRBJ2-5, with D unresolved. V was cut by 1 base and J by 5 bases, with 6 bases left in between. The CDR3 covers 12 residues. Germline loops: CDR1 SGHRS, CDR2 YFSETQ. CDR3 DNA sequence: TGCGCCAGCAGCTTGTCGTGGGAGACCCAGTACTTC. As protein: CASSLSWETQYF. The full variable domain, rest sourced from reference TRBV5-1 and TRBJ2-5, is KAGVTQTPRYLIKTRGQQVTLSCSPISGHRSVSWYQQTPGQGLQFLFEYFSETQRNKGNFPGRFSGRQFSNSRSEMNVSTLELGDSALYLCASSLSWETQYFGPGTRLLVL.

The chain combines TRBV6-5 with TRBJ2-1; 8 bases map to TRBD2. The CDR3 spans 15 residues. With V trimmed by 0 bases and J by 9 bases, 7 bases remained unmatched. Looked up from germline, CDR1 is MNHEY and CDR2 is SVGAGI. The CDR3 sequence is CASSYSIGLATEQFF. CDR3 DNA: TGTGCCAGCAGTTACTCGATTGGACTAGCCACTGAGCAGTTCTTC.

This clonotype was detected a few times. J is TRBJ1-4 and V is TRBV5-1; D call uncertain. Germline V gene sequence: CDR1 SGHRS, CDR2 YFSETQ. V shed 7 bases and J shed 0 bases, with 13 bases lying between them. There are 15 residues in the CDR3. CDR3 sequence: CASGGGPATNEKLFF. The CDR3 DNA reads as TGCGCCAGCGGCGGTGGGCCTGCAACTAATGAAAAACTGTTTTTT.

In its sample, this clonotype was seen many times. The CDR3 protein is CATSGGSGGQPQHF. DNA for the CDR3: TGTGCCACCAGCGGCGGGTCAGGGGGTCAGCCCCAGCATTTT. The V and J genes are TRBV15 and TRBJ1-5; 7 nucleotides align to TRBD1. V shed 5 bases and J 6 bases; nucleotides not matched to a gene: 7. Germline CDR1 is LNHNV and CDR2 is YYDKDF (reference sequence). The CDR3 runs 14 residues.

This clonotype came up many times. The CDR3 is CASSLVFGSGEKLFF. The CDR3 DNA is TGTGCCAGCAGCTTAGTCTTCGGAAGTGGCGAAAAACTGTTTTTT. The chain is built from TRBV7-9 and TRBJ1-4; D gene ambiguous. V lost 1 base, J lost 8 bases, and 14 bases lay in between. Germline lookup yields CDR1 SEHNR and CDR2 FQNEAQ (reference sequence). This CDR3 spans 15 amino acids. Looking up the rest from reference TRBV7-9 and TRBJ1-4 gives the full variable domain: DTGVSQNPRHKITKRGQNVTFRCDPISEHNRLYWYRQTLGQGPEFLTYFQNEAQLEKSRLLSDRFSAERPKGSFSTLEIQRTEQGDSAMYLCASSLVFGSGEKLFFGSGTQLSVL.